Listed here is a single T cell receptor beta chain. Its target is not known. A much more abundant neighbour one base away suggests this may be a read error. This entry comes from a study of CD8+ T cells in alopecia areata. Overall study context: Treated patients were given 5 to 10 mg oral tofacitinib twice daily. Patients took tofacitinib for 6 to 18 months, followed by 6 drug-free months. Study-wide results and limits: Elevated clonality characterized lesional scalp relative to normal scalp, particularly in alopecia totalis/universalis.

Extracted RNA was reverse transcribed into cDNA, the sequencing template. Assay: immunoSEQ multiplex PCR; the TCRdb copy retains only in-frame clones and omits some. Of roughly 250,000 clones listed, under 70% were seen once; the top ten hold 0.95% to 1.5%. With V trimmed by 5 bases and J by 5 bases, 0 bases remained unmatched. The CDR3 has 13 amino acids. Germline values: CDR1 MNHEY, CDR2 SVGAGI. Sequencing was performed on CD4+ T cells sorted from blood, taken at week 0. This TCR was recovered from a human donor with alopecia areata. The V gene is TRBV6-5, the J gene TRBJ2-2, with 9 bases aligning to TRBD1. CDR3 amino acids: CASSGQGTGELFF. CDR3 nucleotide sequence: TGTGCCAGCAGTGGACAGGGGACCGGGGAGCTGTTTTTT.